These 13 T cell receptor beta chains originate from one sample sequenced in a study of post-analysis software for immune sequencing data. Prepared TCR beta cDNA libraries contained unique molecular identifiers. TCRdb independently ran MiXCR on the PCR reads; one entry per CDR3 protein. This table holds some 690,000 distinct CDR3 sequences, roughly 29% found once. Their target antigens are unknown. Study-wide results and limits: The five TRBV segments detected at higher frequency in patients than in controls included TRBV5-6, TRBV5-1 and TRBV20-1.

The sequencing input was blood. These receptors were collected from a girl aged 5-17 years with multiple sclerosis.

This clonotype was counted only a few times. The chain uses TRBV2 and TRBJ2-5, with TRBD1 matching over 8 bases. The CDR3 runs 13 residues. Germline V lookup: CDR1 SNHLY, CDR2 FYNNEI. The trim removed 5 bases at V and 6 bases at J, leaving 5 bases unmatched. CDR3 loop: CASSKTGVKTQYF. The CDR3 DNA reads TGTGCCAGCAGTAAGACAGGGGTGAAGACCCAGTACTTC.

CDR3 sequence: CSAATGGSSYEQYF. CDR3 coding DNA: TGCAGCGCCGCGACAGGAGGGAGTTCATACGAGCAGTACTTC. The chain combines TRBV29-1 with TRBJ2-7; D could derive from TRBD1 or TRBD2 (6 bases each). Trimming removed 7 bases from V and 4 bases from J, with 20 bases in between. There are 14 residues in the CDR3. CDR1 is SQVTM and CDR2 is ANQGSEA in the germline V gene.

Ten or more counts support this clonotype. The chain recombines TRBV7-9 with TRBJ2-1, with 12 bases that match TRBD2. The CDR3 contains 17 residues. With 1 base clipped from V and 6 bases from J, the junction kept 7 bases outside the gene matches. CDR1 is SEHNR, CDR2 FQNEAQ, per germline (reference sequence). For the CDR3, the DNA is TGTGCCAGCAGCTTAGTTGGACTAGCGGGGCCGGGCAATGAGCAGTTCTTC. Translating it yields CASSLVGLAGPGNEQFF.

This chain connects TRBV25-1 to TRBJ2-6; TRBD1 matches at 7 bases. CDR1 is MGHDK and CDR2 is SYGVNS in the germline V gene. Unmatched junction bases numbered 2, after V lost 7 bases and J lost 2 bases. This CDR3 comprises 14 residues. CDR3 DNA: TGTGCCAGCACTACAGGGGCTGGGGCCAACGTCCTGACTTTC. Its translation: CASTTGAGANVLTF.

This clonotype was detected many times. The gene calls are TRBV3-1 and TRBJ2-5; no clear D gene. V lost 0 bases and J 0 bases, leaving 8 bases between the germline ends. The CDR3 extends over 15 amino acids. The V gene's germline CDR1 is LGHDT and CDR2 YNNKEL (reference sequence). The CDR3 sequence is CASSQDWQDQETQYF. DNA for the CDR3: TGTGCCAGCAGCCAAGATTGGCAGGACCAAGAGACCCAGTACTTC.

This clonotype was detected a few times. CDR3 in amino acids: CASSLALQGYEQYF. In DNA, the CDR3 is TGCGCCAGCAGCTTGGCCTTACAGGGGTACGAGCAGTACTTC. V gene TRBV5-1 combines with J gene TRBJ2-7, with 7 bases fitting TRBD1. Germline V gives CDR1 SGHRS, CDR2 YFSETQ. The V segment lost 0 bases and the J segment 4 bases; nucleotides outside the gene matches: 4. The CDR3 is 14 amino acids.

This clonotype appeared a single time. This CDR3 is CSARVSGPEPQHF. The CDR3 DNA reads TGCAGTGCTAGAGTTTCGGGCCCAGAGCCCCAGCATTTT. The chain links TRBV20-1 to TRBJ1-5; no definite D call. Germline CDR1 DFQATT, CDR2 SNEGSKA (reference sequence). With 1 base removed from V and 8 bases from J, the gap between germline ends came to 12 bases. The CDR3 is 13 amino acids.

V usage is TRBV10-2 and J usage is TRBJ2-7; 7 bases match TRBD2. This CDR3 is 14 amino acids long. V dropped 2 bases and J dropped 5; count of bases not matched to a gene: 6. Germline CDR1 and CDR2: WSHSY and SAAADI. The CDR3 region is CASSETPTSDEQYF. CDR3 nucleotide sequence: TGCGCCAGCAGTGAGACCCCCACTAGCGACGAGCAGTACTTC.

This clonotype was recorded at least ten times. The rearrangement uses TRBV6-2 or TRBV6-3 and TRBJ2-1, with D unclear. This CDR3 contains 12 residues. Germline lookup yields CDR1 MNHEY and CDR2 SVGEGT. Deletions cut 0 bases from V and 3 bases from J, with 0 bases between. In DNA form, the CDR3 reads TGTGCCAGCAGTTACTCCTACAATGAGCAGTTCTTC. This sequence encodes CASSYSYNEQFF.

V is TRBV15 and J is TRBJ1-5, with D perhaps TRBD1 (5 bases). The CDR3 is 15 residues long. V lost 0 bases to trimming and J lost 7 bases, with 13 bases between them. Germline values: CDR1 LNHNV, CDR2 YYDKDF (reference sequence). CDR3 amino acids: CATSREPGIWQPQHF. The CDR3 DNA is TGTGCCACCAGCAGAGAGCCAGGGATATGGCAGCCCCAGCATTTT. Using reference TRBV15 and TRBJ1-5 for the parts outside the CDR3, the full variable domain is DAMVIQNPRYQVTQFGKPVTLSCSQTLNHNVMYWYQQKSSQAPKLLFHYYDKDFNNEADTPDNFQSRRPNTSFCFLDIRSPGLGDTAMYLCATSREPGIWQPQHFGDGTRLSIL.

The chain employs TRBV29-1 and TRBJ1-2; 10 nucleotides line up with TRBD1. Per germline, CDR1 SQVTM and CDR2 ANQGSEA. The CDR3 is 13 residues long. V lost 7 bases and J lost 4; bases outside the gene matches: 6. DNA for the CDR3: TGCAGCGACCGACAGGGGGCAACCTATGGCTACACCTTC. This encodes CSDRQGATYGYTF.

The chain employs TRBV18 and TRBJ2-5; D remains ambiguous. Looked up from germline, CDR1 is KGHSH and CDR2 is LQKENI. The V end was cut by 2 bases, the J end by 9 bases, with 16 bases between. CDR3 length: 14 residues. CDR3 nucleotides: TGTGCCAGCTCACCAAAGGACCCCTCCTTTGCCCAGTACTTC. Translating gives CASSPKDPSFAQYF.

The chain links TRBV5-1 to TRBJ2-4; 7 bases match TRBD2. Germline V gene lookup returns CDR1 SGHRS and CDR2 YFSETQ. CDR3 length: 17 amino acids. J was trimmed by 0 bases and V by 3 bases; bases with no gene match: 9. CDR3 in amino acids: CASSWEWGGLAKNIQYF. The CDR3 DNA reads TGCGCCAGCAGCTGGGAATGGGGGGGTTTAGCCAAAAACATTCAGTACTTC.